A single sample is the source of the 5 T cell receptor beta chains below, sequenced in a study of OX40 agonist ivuxolimab in advanced cancers. The table came from immunoSEQ multiplex PCR; TCRdb's copy has only in-frame clones and leaves some out. The sample lists approximately 90,000 clones; about 90% were seen once. The material was CD4+ or CD8+ T cells sorted from blood, obtained in a trial of the OX40 agonist ivuxolimab. Receptors were obtained from an adult with an advanced solid tumor such as melanoma, head and neck, liver or kidney cancer.

V usage is TRBV18 and J usage is TRBJ1-1; the match to TRBD1 covers 9 bases. Germline trimming cut 1 base from V and 0 bases from J; bases unmatched to any gene: 3. The CDR3 loop spans 16 amino acids. CDR1 and CDR2 from the germline V gene are KGHSH and LQKENI. The CDR3 loop reads CASSPRTGDMNTEAFF. CDR3 nucleotide sequence: TGTGCCAGCTCACCACGGACAGGGGACATGAACACTGAAGCTTTCTTT.

This clone was recorded only once. V and J are TRBV9 and TRBJ2-5; TRBD2 matches at 11 bases. Germline trimming cut 2 bases from V and 4 bases from J; bases unmatched to any gene: 7. This CDR3 is 16 amino acids long. Germline V gives CDR1 SGDLS, CDR2 YYNGEE. For the CDR3, the DNA is TGTGCCAGCAGCGTTTCACTAGCGGGAGTCGGAGAGACCCAGTACTTC. Protein: CASSVSLAGVGETQYF.

The J gene is TRBJ2-1, the V gene TRBV5-1; D possibly corresponds to TRBD2 (6 bases). Germline V gives CDR1 SGHRS, CDR2 YFSETQ. The CDR3 loop spans 14 amino acids. The germline V and J ends were trimmed by 4 bases and 10 bases, with 18 bases remaining between them. CDR3 sequence (DNA): TGCGCCAGCAGCGCCGGGGGAGCCGCAGGGGAGCAGTTCTTC. It yields the protein CASSAGGAAGEQFF.

This chain connects TRBV11-2 to TRBJ1-2; 9 bases are shared with TRBD1. The CDR3 has 15 amino acids. Germline CDR1 and CDR2: SGHAT and FQNNGV. The V gene end was trimmed by 4 bases and the J gene end by 8 bases; junction bases not matched to a gene: 11. CDR3 sequence reads: CASSSQQGASWGYTF. The CDR3 DNA sequence: TGTGCCAGCAGCTCGCAACAGGGGGCGTCGTGGGGCTACACCTTC.

In regard to this clone: One end of the junction varies from germline; a read error may be responsible. The gene calls are TRBV15 and TRBJ2-3; a weak D match, TRBD1 (6 bases). CDR1 LNHNV and CDR2 YYDKDF come from the germline V gene (reference sequence). The CDR3 runs to 15 residues. CDR3 in DNA: TGTGCCACCAGCGGAGATAGGGGGAGCACAGATACGCAGTATTTT. Residues: CATSGDRGSTDTQYF.